The 22 T cell receptor beta chains below were found in one sample sequenced in a study of cytomegalovirus exposure and HLA in healthy donors. Data came from immunoSEQ multiplex PCR; TCRdb stores just in-frame clones and leaves some out. The sample contains about 140,000 clones, approximately 82% of which appear only once. Source material: PBMCs. The receptors stem from a man aged 25-40 years in good health and CMV-seropositive.

The genes are TRBV27 and TRBJ2-7; D might be TRBD2 (7 bases). The CDR3 runs to 14 residues. Germline CDR1 is MNHEY and CDR2 is SMNVEV (reference sequence). V lost 1 base, J lost 6 bases, and 13 bases lay in between. In DNA, the CDR3 is TGTGCCAGCAGTTTATTAGGGGGGGAGGGCGAGCAGTACTTC. Amino acid sequence: CASSLLGGEGEQYF.

The V and J genes are TRBV7-6 and TRBJ2-7; perhaps TRBD1 as D (5 bases). Trimming left V 2 bases short and J 3 bases short, with 17 bases between. CDR3 size: 16 residues. Germline CDR1 is SGHVS and CDR2 is FNYEAQ. The CDR3 is CASSLRPDRNYYEQYF. As DNA, the CDR3 is TGTGCCAGCAGCTTAAGACCCGACAGAAACTACTACGAGCAGTACTTC.

This chain joins TRBV4-1 and TRBJ2-7, with no clear D. V lost 0 bases and J lost 5, with 17 bases in between. Looked up from germline, CDR1 is MGHRA and CDR2 is YSYEKL. This CDR3 contains 16 residues. In DNA, the CDR3 is TGCGCCAGCAGCCAAGATCAACCTATACTACTCGACGAGCAGTACTTC. Residues: CASSQDQPILLDEQYF.

By proportion, this clone is large. The chain has TRBV4-2 and TRBJ2-7, with D unresolved. Trimming removed 1 base at V and 2 bases at J, with 12 bases between. Per the germline V gene, CDR1 is LGHNA and CDR2 is YNFKEQ. There are 15 residues in the CDR3. CDR3 nucleotides: TGTGCCAGCAGCCAAGGGGTAGACTTTCCCTACGAGCAGTACTTC. It specifies CASSQGVDFPYEQYF.

The chain is built from TRBV28 and TRBJ1-2; D is unclear. V lost 10 bases and J lost 5, with 14 bases in between. The CDR3 length is 12 residues. The germline CDR1 and CDR2 sequences are MDHEN and SYDVKM. This CDR3 reads CATLTPPYGYTF. In nucleotides, the CDR3 is TGTGCCACTTTGACACCCCCATATGGCTACACCTTC.

This chain connects TRBV4-3 to TRBJ2-1; D is unresolved. Germline V gene sequence: CDR1 LGHNA, CDR2 YSLEER. The ends were cut back, 4 bases at V and 8 bases at J, with 15 bases in the middle. The CDR3 loop spans 14 amino acids. As DNA, the CDR3 is TGCGCCAGCAGCCTTCTCCACTCGAGCGATGAGCAGTTCTTC. This encodes CASSLLHSSDEQFF.

The rearrangement joins TRBV29-1 to TRBJ1-4; possibly TRBD1 for D (5 bases). V was trimmed by 8 bases and J by 7 bases, leaving 14 bases between them. Germline assignment: CDR1 SQVTM and CDR2 ANQGSEA. The CDR3 runs 12 residues. CDR3 loop: CSTLRGSEKLFF. As DNA, the CDR3 is TGCAGCACCTTACGGGGGAGTGAAAAACTGTTTTTT.

This chain connects TRBV6-5 to TRBJ1-1; perhaps TRBD1 as D (6 bases). The CDR3 covers 15 residues. The germline V gene encodes CDR1 MNHEY and CDR2 SVGAGI. The ends were cut back, 4 bases at V and 1 base at J, with 13 bases in the middle. CDR3 coding DNA: TGTGCCAGCAGTTCCGGGAGGGGGAGGAACACTGAAGCTTTCTTT. It translates to CASSSGRGRNTEAFF.

The chain recombines TRBV6-5 with TRBJ1-5; maybe TRBD1 (6 bases). Germline CDR1 reads MNHEY; CDR2 reads SVGAGI. Between the trimmed V and J ends, which lost 4 bases and 5 bases, there was a span of 9 bases. The CDR3 spans 13 residues. The CDR3: CASSSQGHQPQHF. For the CDR3, the DNA is TGTGCCAGCAGTTCACAGGGACATCAGCCCCAGCATTTT.

The V gene is TRBV5-6, the J gene TRBJ1-2; perhaps TRBD1 as D (5 bases). The V gene's germline CDR1 is SGHDT and CDR2 YYEEEE. The CDR3 spans 16 residues. The germline V and J ends were trimmed by 0 bases and 0 bases, with 12 bases remaining between them. CDR3 sequence reads: CASSLAGGLPNYGYTF. Written as DNA, the CDR3 is TGTGCCAGCAGCTTGGCCGGGGGATTGCCTAACTATGGCTACACCTTC.

V is TRBV30 and J is TRBJ1-3; D gene unclear. CDR1 and CDR2 (germline): GTSNPN, SVGIG (reference sequence). V was pared by 0 bases and J by 8 bases, with 5 bases between. This CDR3 contains 11 residues. The CDR3 loop reads CAWSVEDTIYF. The CDR3 DNA reads as TGTGCCTGGAGTGTTGAGGACACCATATATTTT.

The rearrangement joins TRBV27 to TRBJ2-5; D is ambiguous. The CDR3 consists of 13 residues. Germline lookup yields CDR1 MNHEY and CDR2 SMNVEV (reference sequence). Between the trimmed V and J ends, which lost 4 bases and 7 bases, there was a span of 13 bases. For the CDR3, the DNA is TGTGCCAGCAGTTCCGCAGGTTTCGGGACCCAGTACTTC. Translation: CASSSAGFGTQYF.

This clone appeared a single time. V usage is TRBV5-1 and J usage is TRBJ2-2; 9 nucleotides match TRBD1. V dropped 4 bases and J dropped 5; count of bases not matched to a gene: 9. Per germline, CDR1 SGHRS and CDR2 YFSETQ. The CDR3 extends over 16 amino acids. The CDR3 loop reads CASSLLPGQGTGELFF. The CDR3 DNA follows: TGCGCCAGCAGCCTATTACCGGGACAGGGAACCGGGGAGCTGTTTTTT.

In nucleotides, the CDR3 is TGTGCCAGCAGCCAATTACAGGGGCCTGGGGCCAACGTCCTGACTTTC. As protein: CASSQLQGPGANVLTF. The chain combines TRBV13 with TRBJ2-6; 7 nucleotides match TRBD1. With V trimmed by 5 bases and J by 2 bases, 6 bases remained unmatched. Germline loops: CDR1 PRHDT, CDR2 FYEKMQ (reference sequence). The CDR3 runs 16 residues.

The chain uses TRBV9 and TRBJ1-1; D is unresolved. Germline V gene data show CDR1 as SGDLS and CDR2 as YYNGEE. This CDR3 comprises 13 residues. V lost 1 base to trimming and J lost 2 bases, with 6 bases between them. CDR3 loop: CASSVNTNTEAFF. The CDR3 DNA reads as TGTGCCAGCAGCGTAAACACCAACACTGAAGCTTTCTTT.

This chain links TRBV4-2 with TRBJ2-2, with TRBD2 identical over 12 bases. Losses at the gene ends were 4 bases for V and 5 bases for J; bases not matched to a gene: 11. The length of the CDR3 is 18 residues. Germline V gene data show CDR1 as LGHNA and CDR2 as YNFKEQ. The CDR3 DNA sequence: TGTGCCAGCAGCCCCCGGCTGCCTAGCGGGAGGGGTACCGGGGAGCTGTTTTTT. This codes for CASSPRLPSGRGTGELFF.

This clone was counted once. The chain carries TRBV6-5 and TRBJ2-5; 9 nucleotides line up with TRBD1. The CDR3 sequence is 14 residues long. J was trimmed by 2 bases and V by 6 bases; bases with no gene match: 4. CDR1 and CDR2 from the germline V gene are MNHEY and SVGAGI. CDR3 bases: TGTGCCAGCAGCGGGACAGGGTTACAAGAGACCCAGTACTTC. Residues: CASSGTGLQETQYF.

The chain joins TRBV14 to TRBJ2-7; D call uncertain. The ends were cut back, 1 base at V and 5 bases at J, with 3 bases in the middle. Germline assignment: CDR1 SGHDN and CDR2 FVKESK. The CDR3 consists of 11 residues. The CDR3 sequence is CASSQAHEQYF. DNA for the CDR3: TGTGCCAGCAGCCAAGCTCACGAGCAGTACTTC.

This clone appeared many times. The chain links TRBV2 to TRBJ1-5; D perhaps matches TRBD1 (5 bases). V was pared by 5 bases and J by 7 bases, with 12 bases between. Germline values: CDR1 SNHLY, CDR2 FYNNEI. This CDR3 contains 13 residues. The CDR3: CASSIGRGQPQHF. For the CDR3, the DNA is TGTGCCAGCAGTATAGGGAGGGGCCAGCCCCAGCATTTT.

The chain joins TRBV30 to TRBJ1-1; 7 nucleotides match TRBD1. J lost 1 base, V lost 1 base, and 6 bases had no gene match. This CDR3 has 15 residues. From germline, CDR1 is GTSNPN and CDR2 SVGIG (reference sequence). The CDR3 region is CAWSDRGRGNTEAFF. CDR3 sequence (DNA): TGTGCCTGGAGTGACAGGGGCCGGGGGAACACTGAAGCTTTCTTT. The full variable domain, its missing parts supplied by reference TRBV30 and TRBJ1-1, is SQTIHQWPATLVQPVGSPLSLECTVEGTSNPNLYWYRQAAGRGLQLLFYSVGIGQISSEVPQNLSASRPQDRQFILSSKKLLLSDSGFYLCAWSDRGRGNTEAFFGQGTRLTVV.

The chain combines TRBV5-4 with TRBJ2-7; 14 nucleotides line up with TRBD2. Trimming took 3 bases from V and 5 from J; bases not matched to a gene: 10. This CDR3 spans 17 amino acids. The germline V gene has CDR1 SGHNT and CDR2 YYREEE (reference sequence). CDR3 sequence: CASSSVTSGGAVDEQYF. The CDR3 DNA follows: TGTGCCAGCAGCTCCGTGACTAGCGGGGGGGCGGTCGACGAGCAGTACTTC.

This rearrangement joins TRBV5-4 to TRBJ2-7; unclear D gene. V lost 4 bases and J lost 1, with 15 bases in between. The germline gives CDR1 SGHNT, CDR2 YYREEE (reference sequence). The CDR3 covers 15 residues. CDR3 amino acids: CASSTAGSPSYEQYF. CDR3 DNA sequence: TGTGCCAGCAGCACAGCCGGATCCCCATCCTACGAGCAGTACTTC.